This T cell receptor (beta chain) was recorded in a study of T cells after yellow fever vaccination. Ten or more counts support this clonotype. 5'RACE template switching generated TCR cDNA, adding a universal primer site and UMIs. TCRdb re-called the 5' RACE reads through MiXCR, storing one row per CDR3 protein. This table has some 250,000 distinct CDR3 sequences, roughly 4% appearing once. The receptor was derived from a man between 18 and 35 years old who received the YFV17D yellow fever vaccine. The sequenced sample was PBMCs, obtained 15 days after the yellow fever booster vaccination.

CDR3 amino acids: CASSFWDSRETQYF. The CDR3 DNA sequence: TGCGCCAGCAGCTTTTGGGACAGTAGAGAGACCCAGTACTTC. The chain combines TRBV5-1 with TRBJ2-5; TRBD1 matches at 7 bases. With 2 bases clipped from V and 4 bases from J, the junction kept 5 bases outside the gene matches. Germline CDR1 reads SGHRS; CDR2 reads YFSETQ. This CDR3 has 14 amino acids.